This TCR beta chain originates from a study of blood T cell repertoires in COVID-19. Study information: From the United States, Italy and Spain came samples of acute and convalescent COVID-19. PBMCs, B-cell-depleted T cells, or T cells were the source of the cDNA or gDNA that made up the material.

Under the authors' procedure: Amplification with reference gene primers provided the estimates of nucleated cell counts. Profiling relied on immunoSEQ multiplex PCR, and the TCRdb table lists in-frame clones only, not all of them. The V and J calls and the clone size are those of that table, but D and trimming were determined from the DNA. This sample has over 100,000 clones, with approximately 88% found just once. V was trimmed by 2 bases and J by 4 bases, leaving 11 bases between them. The CDR3 contains 14 residues. The germline V gene encodes CDR1 ENHRY and CDR2 SYGVKD. This receptor was identified in a woman in her 70s with acute or convalescent COVID-19. The rearrangement uses TRBV10-3 and TRBJ1-2; tentatively, D is TRBD1 (5 bases). Material for sequencing was peripheral blood. This chain's CDR3 is CAISEQGSPYGYTF. CDR3 in DNA: TGTGCCATCAGTGAGCAGGGATCGCCCTATGGCTACACCTTC.